Following are 28 T cell receptor beta chains from one sample sequenced in a study of blood T cell repertoires in COVID-19. Here immunoSEQ multiplex PCR was the method, and the copy in TCRdb shows in-frame clones only, minus some. The table includes about 23,000 clones, 75% to 90% detected once. Sequencing input: peripheral blood. Receptors were obtained from a woman at least 80 years old with active or convalescent COVID-19.

The V call is TRBV25-1, the J call TRBJ2-5, with 11 bases fitting TRBD1. The CDR3 is made up of 16 amino acids. Germline V gene lookup returns CDR1 MGHDK and CDR2 SYGVNS. Trimming at V came to 4 bases and at J to 6 bases, leaving 10 bases not matched to a gene. CDR3 DNA: TGTGCCAGCAGTGGCCAGGGACAGGGGGAGCGGAAGACCCAGTACTTC. The encoded protein is CASSGQGQGERKTQYF.

CDR3 sequence reads: CAISERLTQVLSYEQYF. The CDR3 nucleotides read TGTGCCATCAGTGAAAGATTAACACAGGTTCTCTCCTACGAGCAGTACTTC. The V and J genes are TRBV10-3 and TRBJ2-7; TRBD1 might be the D (5 bases). V shed 3 bases and J shed 0 bases, with 18 bases lying between them. Germline CDR1 ENHRY, CDR2 SYGVKD. This CDR3 has 17 amino acids.

The V gene is TRBV29-1, the J gene TRBJ2-5; D is perhaps TRBD2 (5 bases). V dropped 4 bases and J dropped 5 bases, with 11 bases sitting between them. Germline assignment: CDR1 SQVTM and CDR2 ANQGSEA. The CDR3 runs 12 residues. The CDR3 DNA reads as TGCAGCGTTGGAAGTAGCGCCGAGACCCAGTACTTC. Its protein product is CSVGSSAETQYF. Full variable domain (outside the CDR3, taken from reference TRBV29-1 and TRBJ2-5): SAVISQKPSRDICQRGTSLTIQCQVDSQVTMMFWYRQQPGQSLTLIATANQGSEATYESGFVIDKFPISRPNLTFSTLTVSNMSPEDSSIYLCSVGSSAETQYFGPGTRLLVL.

The CDR3 protein is CASSSLTGELFF. Here the CDR3 DNA reads TGTGCCAGCAGCTCCCTCACCGGGGAGCTGTTTTTT. The rearrangement uses TRBV7-9 and TRBJ2-2; D ambiguous. The CDR3 totals 12 residues. Trimming took 4 bases from V and 4 from J, leaving 4 bases between them. Germline CDR1 and CDR2: SEHNR and FQNEAQ (reference sequence).

V and J are TRBV6-2 or TRBV6-3 and TRBJ1-6; weak D call: TRBD1 (6 bases). With 6 bases removed from V and 7 bases from J, the gap between germline ends came to 16 bases. Germline V lookup: CDR1 MNHEY, CDR2 SVGEGT. The CDR3 has 15 amino acids. This chain's CDR3 is CASSTQGANNSPLHF. DNA of the CDR3: TGTGCCAGCAGCACACAGGGAGCCAACAATTCACCCCTCCACTTT.

The V and J genes are TRBV11-2 and TRBJ1-1; 7 bases align to TRBD1. This CDR3 has 16 amino acids. Germline lookup yields CDR1 SGHAT and CDR2 FQNNGV. J gave up 5 bases and V 5 bases, and 14 bases lay outside the gene matches. The CDR3 coding sequence is TGTGCCAGCAGCACTAACGTAAGGGCAGGGGGGACTGAAGCTTTCTTT. Encoded protein: CASSTNVRAGGTEAFF.

The CDR3, as DNA: TGTGCCTCTAAAGCGGGGAGGGGGGATGAGCAGTTCTTC. Translating it yields CASKAGRGDEQFF. This chain joins TRBV4-2 and TRBJ2-1, with D possibly matching TRBD2 (7 bases). This CDR3 region has 13 residues. Germline lookup yields CDR1 LGHNA and CDR2 YNFKEQ. Trimming pared 11 bases from V and 8 bases from J, leaving 19 bases between.

This chain joins TRBV7-2 and TRBJ1-2, with 7 bases that match TRBD1. The CDR3 length is 14 residues. With V trimmed by 2 bases and J by 3 bases, 3 bases remained unmatched. From germline, CDR1 is SGHTA and CDR2 FQGNSA. CDR3 DNA sequence: TGTGCCAGCAGCTTATCAACAGGGGACTATGGCTACACCTTC. It translates to CASSLSTGDYGYTF. The full variable domain, in which reference TRBV7-2 and TRBJ1-2 provide the parts outside the CDR3, is GAGVSQSPSNKVTEKGKDVELRCDPISGHTALYWYRQSLGQGLEFLIYFQGNSAPDKSGLPSDRFSAERTGGSVSTLTIQRTQQEDSAVYLCASSLSTGDYGYTFGSGTRLTVV.

This chain links TRBV6-2 or TRBV6-3 with TRBJ2-5; 10 nucleotides align to TRBD2. This CDR3 has 16 amino acids. Germline trimming cut 3 bases from V and 6 bases from J; bases unmatched to any gene: 10. Per the germline V gene, CDR1 is MNHEY and CDR2 is SVGEGT. CDR3 nucleotides: TGTGCCAGCAGTTATGCGGCAGCGGGGGGGCAAAAGACCCAGTACTTC. It specifies CASSYAAAGGQKTQYF.

This chain joins TRBV6-2 or TRBV6-3 and TRBJ2-1, with 10 bases lining up with TRBD2. Losses at the gene ends were 2 bases for V and 9 bases for J; bases not matched to a gene: 19. The CDR3 is made up of 19 amino acids. Germline values: CDR1 MNHEY, CDR2 SVGEGT. The CDR3, as DNA: TGTGCCAGCAGTTACATAAGACCGGAGAGCGGGGGGGCCAGCGGTGAGCAGTTCTTC. Translating it yields CASSYIRPESGGASGEQFF.

The chain joins TRBV4-1 to TRBJ1-1; D may be TRBD1 (6 bases). The V and J ends lost 4 bases and 5 bases respectively, with 14 bases between them. CDR1 and CDR2 from the germline V gene are MGHRA and YSYEKL. This CDR3 is built from 14 residues. The CDR3 is CASSRYREGTEAFF. The CDR3 coding sequence is TGCGCCAGCAGCCGGTACAGGGAGGGAACTGAAGCTTTCTTT.

The chain has TRBV18 and TRBJ2-4; D is uncertain. Germline CDR1 is KGHSH and CDR2 is LQKENI. Trimming removed 0 bases at V and 0 bases at J, with 12 bases between. This CDR3 spans 17 amino acids. The CDR3 loop reads CASSPPFNILAKNIQYF. CDR3 coding DNA: TGTGCCAGCTCACCACCGTTCAATATACTAGCCAAAAACATTCAGTACTTC.

The CDR3 spells CASSLKGVTVMNTEAFF. The DNA for the CDR3 is TGTGCCAGCAGTCTTAAGGGGGTGACAGTTATGAACACTGAAGCTTTCTTT. The chain combines TRBV27 with TRBJ1-1, with D perhaps TRBD1 (6 bases). Deletions cut 5 bases from V and 0 bases from J, with 19 bases between. There are 17 residues in the CDR3. CDR1 and CDR2 from the germline V gene are MNHEY and SMNVEV (reference sequence).

The chain joins TRBV30 to TRBJ1-3, with D unclear. Germline V gives CDR1 GTSNPN, CDR2 SVGIG (reference sequence). The V end was cut by 3 bases, the J end by 1 base, with 4 bases between. The CDR3 covers 12 residues. The CDR3 coding sequence is TGTGCCTGGAGGGAGTCTGGAAACACCATATATTTT. It translates to CAWRESGNTIYF.

As for this clone: The junction departs from the called germline gene at one end, perhaps through a read error. Here the CDR3 reads CASSHADRGQVTRF. DNA for the CDR3: TGTGCCAGCTCACACGCGGACAGGGGGCAAGTCACCCGTTTT. The chain recombines TRBV18 with TRBJ2-2, with 11 bases aligning to TRBD1. This CDR3 spans 14 amino acids. Germline loops: CDR1 KGHSH, CDR2 LQKENI.

The chain is built from TRBV24-1 and TRBJ2-5; 7 bases fit TRBD1. Germline V gene sequence: CDR1 KGHDR, CDR2 SFDVKD. CDR3 size: 20 residues. J was trimmed by 3 bases and V by 0 bases; bases with no gene match: 18. The CDR3 region is CATSDLNPTGRGYGEETQYF. CDR3 nucleotides: TGTGCCACCAGTGATTTGAACCCGACAGGGAGAGGGTATGGAGAAGAGACCCAGTACTTC.

This clone was picked up a small number of times. J is TRBJ1-1 and V is TRBV4-3; D is undetermined. The V and J ends lost 1 base and 1 base respectively, with 10 bases between them. Per the germline V gene, CDR1 is LGHNA and CDR2 is YSLEER. There are 15 residues in the CDR3. The CDR3 bases are TGCGCCAGCAGCCAAGGAGCGGCGGGGAACACTGAAGCTTTCTTT. This codes for CASSQGAAGNTEAFF.

The gene calls are TRBV5-8 and TRBJ2-5; a weak D match, TRBD1 (6 bases). The V gene lost 2 bases and the J gene lost 0 bases, with 14 bases spanning the gap. The CDR3 extends over 16 amino acids. Germline V gene sequence: CDR1 SGHTS, CDR2 YDEGEE. The CDR3 DNA is TGTGCCAGCAGCTTCCAGGGGCGATCATACCAAGAGACCCAGTACTTC. It specifies CASSFQGRSYQETQYF.

V and J are TRBV11-2 and TRBJ1-3, with 7 positions matching TRBD1. The V and J ends lost 9 bases and 2 bases, in that order; junction bases with no gene match: 13. Germline CDR1 reads SGHAT; CDR2 reads FQNNGV. The CDR3 loop spans 16 amino acids. The CDR3: CARKGTGASTGNTIYF. CDR3 nucleotide sequence: TGTGCCAGAAAGGGCACAGGGGCATCGACTGGAAACACCATATATTTT.

The V and J genes are TRBV24-1 and TRBJ2-7; D perhaps matches TRBD1 (6 bases). V was cut by 7 bases and J by 1 base, with 10 bases left in between. This CDR3 is 13 amino acids long. The germline V gene encodes CDR1 KGHDR and CDR2 SFDVKD. CDR3 in amino acids: CATRQGGSYEQYF. The CDR3 DNA sequence: TGTGCCACCAGACAGGGCGGATCCTACGAGCAGTACTTC.

This clone was seen only a few times. The J gene is TRBJ1-1, the V gene TRBV30; D may be TRBD1 (6 bases). The CDR3 consists of 13 residues. V was pared by 0 bases and J by 11 bases, with 16 bases between. The germline gives CDR1 GTSNPN, CDR2 SVGIG (reference sequence). CDR3 DNA sequence: TGTGCCTGGAGTGTTGGAGGGGGGGCAACGGCTTTCTTT. This codes for CAWSVGGGATAFF.

The rearrangement links TRBV19 to TRBJ1-5; no definite D call. This CDR3 contains 13 residues. CDR1 and CDR2 from the germline V gene are LNHDA and SQIVND (reference sequence). Trimming cost V 6 bases and J 5 bases, with 11 bases left between them. The CDR3 protein is CASSPRSYQPQHF. The CDR3 coding sequence is TGTGCCAGTAGCCCGAGGAGCTATCAGCCCCAGCATTTT.

The count of this clone is one. The chain recombines TRBV28 with TRBJ1-1; 10 positions match TRBD1. Germline CDR1 MDHEN, CDR2 SYDVKM. V shed 7 bases, J shed 4 bases, and the junction held 3 bases outside the gene matches. This CDR3 has 13 amino acids. CDR3 in DNA: TGTGCCAGCATCGGGACAGGGGCCACTGAAGCTTTCTTT. Its translation is CASIGTGATEAFF.

The rearrangement uses TRBV10-3 and TRBJ2-1, with a possible D match to TRBD1 (6 bases). The CDR3 is made up of 11 amino acids. Trimming pared 7 bases from V and 10 bases from J, leaving 11 bases between. Germline V gene sequence: CDR1 ENHRY, CDR2 SYGVKD. The CDR3 loop reads CAIKKTGEQFF. DNA of the CDR3: TGTGCCATCAAAAAGACAGGAGAGCAGTTCTTC.

The rearrangement links TRBV19 to TRBJ1-1; D remains ambiguous. CDR1 is LNHDA and CDR2 is SQIVND in the germline V gene (reference sequence). The CDR3 has 12 amino acids. The V gene lost 3 bases and the J gene lost 13 bases, with 15 bases spanning the gap. Here the CDR3 DNA reads TGTGCCAGTAGTATCGGCTTAAGGGAGTGTTTCTTT. Translation: CASSIGLRECFF.

The CDR3 coding sequence is TGCGCCAGCAGGGCAGGGTTCGAGGACTATGGCTACACCTTC. It encodes CASRAGFEDYGYTF. The rearrangement uses TRBV10-1 and TRBJ1-2; maybe TRBD1 (5 bases). V was cut by 6 bases and J by 3 bases, with 14 bases left in between. CDR1 WNHNN and CDR2 SYGVQD come from the germline V gene (reference sequence). The CDR3 has 14 residues.

The chain recombines TRBV2 with TRBJ1-1, with 10 bases fitting TRBD1. The germline V gene has CDR1 SNHLY and CDR2 FYNNEI. There are 14 residues in the CDR3. The V gene end was trimmed by 4 bases and the J gene end by 5 bases; junction bases not matched to a gene: 4. CDR3 sequence: CASSVRTGGTEAFF. In nucleotides, the CDR3 is TGTGCCAGCAGTGTAAGGACAGGGGGTACTGAAGCTTTCTTT.

The chain employs TRBV5-6 and TRBJ1-2; D not resolved. The V end was cut by 0 bases, the J end by 0 bases, with 12 bases between. The germline CDR1 and CDR2 sequences are SGHDT and YYEEEE. The CDR3 is 16 amino acids. This CDR3 reads CASSLAGGSANYGYTF. CDR3 coding DNA: TGTGCCAGCAGCTTGGCCGGAGGCAGCGCTAACTATGGCTACACCTTC.